Presented here are 20 T cell receptor beta chains from one specimen sequenced in a study of cytomegalovirus exposure and HLA in healthy donors. Libraries were prepared by immunoSEQ multiplex PCR; TCRdb keeps only in-frame clonotypes and omits some of them. Counted here are 200,000 to 250,000 clones, roughly 88% occurring once; the ten biggest clones make up roughly 13%. Material for sequencing was PBMCs. The receptors shown here come from a woman aged 25-40 years in good health and CMV-seropositive.

The CDR3 protein is CSVEQGAQETQYF. As DNA, the CDR3 is TGCAGCGTTGAACAGGGGGCCCAAGAGACCCAGTACTTC. The rearrangement uses TRBV29-1 and TRBJ2-5; 8 bases align to TRBD1. The V segment lost 2 bases and the J segment 1 base; nucleotides outside the gene matches: 0. The CDR3 is 13 amino acids. CDR1 and CDR2 from the germline V gene are SQVTM and ANQGSEA.

This clone was seen once. The J gene is TRBJ2-3, the V gene TRBV27; the D is unclear. Trimming took 5 bases from V and 0 from J, leaving 9 bases between them. The CDR3 is 14 residues long. Germline values: CDR1 MNHEY, CDR2 SMNVEV (reference sequence). CDR3 DNA: TGTGCCAGCAGTAAGCAGGTTAGCACAGATACGCAGTATTTT. Amino acid sequence: CASSKQVSTDTQYF.

The rearrangement links TRBV5-1 to TRBJ1-5; no definite D call. CDR1 is SGHRS and CDR2 is YFSETQ in the germline V gene. V dropped 0 bases and J dropped 4 bases, with 11 bases sitting between them. The CDR3 runs 15 residues. CDR3: CASSLGGPPNQPQHF. Written as DNA, the CDR3 is TGCGCCAGCAGCTTGGGGGGTCCTCCAAATCAGCCCCAGCATTTT.

This chain uses TRBV4-1 with TRBJ1-2; D is uncertain. CDR1 and CDR2 (germline): MGHRA, YSYEKL. The CDR3 has 15 amino acids. Trimming cost V 2 bases and J 8 bases, with 18 bases left between them. The DNA for the CDR3 is TGCGCCAGCAGCCAACAAAGCCAATATACACGGGGCTACACCTTC. It yields the protein CASSQQSQYTRGYTF.

The chain uses TRBV7-3 and TRBJ1-2; D unresolved. The germline V gene encodes CDR1 SGHTA and CDR2 FQGTGA. CDR3 length equals 14 residues. Trimming stripped 5 bases from V and 8 bases from J, with 18 bases between. The CDR3 reads CASSASAAGDGYTF. The CDR3 nucleotides are TGTGCCAGCAGCGCTTCCGCGGCAGGAGACGGCTACACCTTC.

The rearrangement links TRBV29-1 to TRBJ1-2, with TRBD1 as a possible D gene (5 bases). Germline loops: CDR1 SQVTM, CDR2 ANQGSEA. V dropped 3 bases and J dropped 6 bases, with 8 bases sitting between them. The CDR3 contains 11 residues. The CDR3 loop is CSVDPGDGYTF. The CDR3 DNA reads TGCAGCGTTGATCCGGGGGATGGCTACACCTTC.

The V and J genes are TRBV5-1 and TRBJ1-2; D remains ambiguous. The germline V gene has CDR1 SGHRS and CDR2 YFSETQ. The CDR3 is 14 residues long. V lost 1 base to trimming and J lost 0 bases, with 7 bases between them. The CDR3 DNA reads TGCGCCAGCAGCTTGACAGCGGCTAACTATGGCTACACCTTC. Its translation: CASSLTAANYGYTF.

The chain recombines TRBV27 with TRBJ2-7; D is ambiguous. Germline CDR1 is MNHEY and CDR2 is SMNVEV (reference sequence). The V and J ends lost 5 bases and 0 bases respectively, with 5 bases between them. The CDR3 loop spans 12 amino acids. CDR3 DNA sequence: TGTGCCAGCAGTCCCAGCTCCTACGAGCAGTACTTC. It is translated as CASSPSSYEQYF.

The chain employs TRBV19 and TRBJ2-7; D remains ambiguous. Trimming pared 5 bases from V and 0 bases from J, leaving 14 bases between. The CDR3 spans 15 residues. Germline V gene lookup returns CDR1 LNHDA and CDR2 SQIVND (reference sequence). CDR3 in amino acids: CASSPTAVSSYEQYF. DNA of the CDR3: TGTGCCAGTAGTCCCACGGCGGTTAGCTCCTACGAGCAGTACTTC.

This clone occurred a few times. The chain links TRBV6-1 to TRBJ1-5, with D unclear. The V and J ends lost 4 bases and 6 bases respectively, with 13 bases between them. The CDR3 consists of 14 residues. Per germline, CDR1 MNHNS and CDR2 SASEGT. CDR3: CASSVWGVSQPQHF. CDR3 coding DNA: TGTGCCAGCAGTGTATGGGGTGTGAGTCAGCCCCAGCATTTT.

The chain recombines TRBV7-9 with TRBJ2-7; D uncertain. The germline gives CDR1 SEHNR, CDR2 FQNEAQ (reference sequence). V dropped 0 bases and J dropped 0 bases, with 12 bases sitting between them. This CDR3 has 16 amino acids. CDR3 sequence: CASSLALGMGSYEQYF. In DNA form, the CDR3 reads TGTGCCAGCAGCTTAGCGCTAGGAATGGGCTCCTACGAGCAGTACTTC.

This chain links TRBV2 with TRBJ2-1; 7 positions agree with TRBD1. CDR3 length: 15 residues. The J segment lost 4 bases and the V segment lost 0 bases, leaving 3 bases of the junction unmatched. Looked up from germline, CDR1 is SNHLY and CDR2 is FYNNEI. CDR3 DNA sequence: TGTGCCAGCAGTGAAGCCGGGACAGATTACAATGAGCAGTTCTTC. Protein: CASSEAGTDYNEQFF.

The chain carries TRBV7-9 and TRBJ2-7, with 7 bases that match TRBD1. Unmatched junction bases numbered 3, after V lost 5 bases and J lost 2 bases. In germline, CDR1 is SEHNR, CDR2 FQNEAQ (reference sequence). This CDR3 contains 13 residues. Here the CDR3 reads CASSLGTAYEQYF. In DNA form, the CDR3 reads TGTGCCAGCAGCCTTGGGACAGCCTACGAGCAGTACTTC.

To note about this clone: Mismatch with germline at one junction end may stem from a read error. The V gene is TRBV30, the J gene TRBJ1-2; 9 positions agree with TRBD1. The CDR3 has 12 residues. The V gene's germline CDR1 is GTSNPN and CDR2 SVGIG (reference sequence). The CDR3 reads CAWNLLGTGGSF. DNA of the CDR3: TGTGCCTGGAACCTCCTAGGAACAGGGGGCTCCTTC.

The rearrangement links TRBV6-5 to TRBJ2-2; 9 positions agree with TRBD1. This CDR3 contains 16 residues. With 4 bases clipped from V and 5 bases from J, the junction kept 8 bases outside the gene matches. The germline gives CDR1 MNHEY, CDR2 SVGAGI. The CDR3 DNA follows: TGTGCCAGCAGTTTGGGCGGGACAGGGCGGACCGGGGAGCTGTTTTTT. Encoded protein: CASSLGGTGRTGELFF.

V is TRBV6-5 and J is TRBJ2-7, with 7 bases that match TRBD1. CDR3 length: 15 residues. Germline CDR1 is MNHEY and CDR2 is SVGAGI. V gave up 10 bases and J gave up 0 bases; unmatched junction bases: 12. CDR3: CATGKGARSSYEQYF. In DNA form, the CDR3 reads TGTGCCACCGGAAAGGGGGCTAGGAGCTCCTACGAGCAGTACTTC.

The chain recombines TRBV28 with TRBJ2-5; tentatively, D is TRBD1 (5 bases). The CDR3 spans 14 residues. CDR1 and CDR2 from the germline V gene are MDHEN and SYDVKM. V was cut by 4 bases and J by 5 bases, with 14 bases left in between. CDR3 in DNA: TGTGCCAGCAGTTCCTCAGGGTCTAAGGAGACCCAGTACTTC. This sequence encodes CASSSSGSKETQYF.

This chain links TRBV14 with TRBJ2-7; tentatively, D is TRBD1 or TRBD2 (5 bases each). The CDR3 has 15 residues. V lost 4 bases and J lost 0, with 13 bases in between. Germline CDR1 is SGHDN and CDR2 is FVKESK. CDR3 sequence reads: CASSPRWGSSYEQYF. In DNA form, the CDR3 reads TGTGCCAGCAGCCCGAGGTGGGGGTCCTCCTACGAGCAGTACTTC.

V gene TRBV19 combines with J gene TRBJ1-1; D unclear. Looked up from germline, CDR1 is LNHDA and CDR2 is SQIVND (reference sequence). This CDR3 spans 14 amino acids. V was pared by 10 bases and J by 0 bases, with 15 bases between. The CDR3 reads CATGNVLMNTEAFF. In DNA form, the CDR3 reads TGTGCCACCGGGAACGTACTCATGAACACTGAAGCTTTCTTT.

The genes are TRBV7-9 and TRBJ1-2; the match to TRBD1 covers 10 bases. With V trimmed by 7 bases and J by 1 base, 6 bases remained unmatched. CDR3 length: 15 amino acids. The germline V gene has CDR1 SEHNR and CDR2 FQNEAQ (reference sequence). CDR3 in amino acids: CASTRRTGGNYGYTF. CDR3 bases: TGTGCCAGCACCCGACGGACAGGGGGTAACTATGGCTACACCTTC.